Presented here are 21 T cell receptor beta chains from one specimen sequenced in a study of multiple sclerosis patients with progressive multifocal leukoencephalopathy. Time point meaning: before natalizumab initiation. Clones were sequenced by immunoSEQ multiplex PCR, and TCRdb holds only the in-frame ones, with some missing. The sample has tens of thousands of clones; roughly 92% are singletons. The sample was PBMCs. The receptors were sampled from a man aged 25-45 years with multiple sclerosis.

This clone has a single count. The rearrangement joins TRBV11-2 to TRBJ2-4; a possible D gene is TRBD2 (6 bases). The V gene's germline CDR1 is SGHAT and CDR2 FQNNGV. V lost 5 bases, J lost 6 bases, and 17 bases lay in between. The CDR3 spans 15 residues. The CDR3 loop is CASSEVLGGLNIQYF. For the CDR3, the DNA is TGTGCCAGCAGCGAAGTCCTCGGGGGATTAAACATTCAGTACTTC.

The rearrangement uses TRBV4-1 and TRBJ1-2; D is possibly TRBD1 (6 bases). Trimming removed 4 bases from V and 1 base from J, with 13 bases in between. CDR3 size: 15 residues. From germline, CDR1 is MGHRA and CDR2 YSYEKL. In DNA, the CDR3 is TGCGCCAGCAGCCCGGGACACGGGATTAACTATGGCTACACCTTC. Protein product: CASSPGHGINYGYTF.

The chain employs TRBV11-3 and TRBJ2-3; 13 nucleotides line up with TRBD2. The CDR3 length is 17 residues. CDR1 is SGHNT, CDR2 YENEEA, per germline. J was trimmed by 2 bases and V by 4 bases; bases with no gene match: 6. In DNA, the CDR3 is TGTGCCAGCAGCTCCCGACTAGCGGGAGGTCCCACAGATACGCAGTATTTT. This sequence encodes CASSSRLAGGPTDTQYF.

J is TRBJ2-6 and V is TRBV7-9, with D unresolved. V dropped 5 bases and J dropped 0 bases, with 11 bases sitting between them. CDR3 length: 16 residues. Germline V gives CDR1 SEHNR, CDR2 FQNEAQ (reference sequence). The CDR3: CASSPTLDSGANVLTF. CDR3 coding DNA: TGTGCCAGCAGCCCGACGTTGGACTCTGGGGCCAACGTCCTGACTTTC.

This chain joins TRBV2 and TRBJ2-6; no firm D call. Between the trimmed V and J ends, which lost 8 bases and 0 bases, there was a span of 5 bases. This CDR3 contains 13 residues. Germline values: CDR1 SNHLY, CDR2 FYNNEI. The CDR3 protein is CASEVSGANVLTF. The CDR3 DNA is TGTGCCAGCGAGGTCTCTGGGGCCAACGTCCTGACTTTC.

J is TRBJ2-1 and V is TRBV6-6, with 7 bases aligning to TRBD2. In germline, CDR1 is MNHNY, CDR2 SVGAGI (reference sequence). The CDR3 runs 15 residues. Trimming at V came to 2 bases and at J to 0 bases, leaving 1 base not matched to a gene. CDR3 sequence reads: CASSYGGSSYNEQFF. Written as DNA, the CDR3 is TGTGCCAGCAGTTACGGCGGGAGCTCCTACAATGAGCAGTTCTTC.

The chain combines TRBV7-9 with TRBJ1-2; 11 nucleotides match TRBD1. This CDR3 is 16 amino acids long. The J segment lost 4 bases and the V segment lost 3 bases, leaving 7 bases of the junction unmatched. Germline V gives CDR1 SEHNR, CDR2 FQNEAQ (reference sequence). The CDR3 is CASSFLGDRGTYGYTF. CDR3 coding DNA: TGTGCCAGCAGCTTTCTCGGGGACAGGGGGACCTATGGCTACACCTTC.

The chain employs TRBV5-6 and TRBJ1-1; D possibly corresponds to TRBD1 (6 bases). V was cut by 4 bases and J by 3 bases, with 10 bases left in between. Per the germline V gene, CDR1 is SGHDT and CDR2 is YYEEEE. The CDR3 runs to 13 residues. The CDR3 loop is CASSRGLDTEAFF. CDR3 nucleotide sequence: TGTGCCAGCAGCCGGGGGCTGGACACTGAAGCTTTCTTT. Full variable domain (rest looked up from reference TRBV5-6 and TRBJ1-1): DAGVTQSPTHLIKTRGQQVTLRCSPKSGHDTVSWYQQALGQGPQFIFQYYEEEERQRGNFPDRFSGHQFPNYSSELNVNALLLGDSALYLCASSRGLDTEAFFGQGTRLTVV.

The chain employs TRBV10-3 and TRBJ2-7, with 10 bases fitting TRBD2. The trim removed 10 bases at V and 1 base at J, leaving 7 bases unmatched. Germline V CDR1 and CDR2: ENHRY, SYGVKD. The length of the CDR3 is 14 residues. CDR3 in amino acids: CATKTSGSSYEQYV. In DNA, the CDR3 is TGTGCCACGAAGACTAGCGGGTCTTCCTACGAGCAGTACGTC.

The CDR3 protein is CASSSNRGFMNTQYF. The CDR3 DNA sequence: TGTGCCAGCAGCTCAAACCGGGGGTTCATGAATACGCAGTATTTT. The chain recombines TRBV7-9 with TRBJ2-3; TRBD2 might be the D (6 bases). The CDR3 sequence is 15 residues long. V shed 4 bases and J shed 7 bases, with 18 bases lying between them. The germline gives CDR1 SEHNR, CDR2 FQNEAQ (reference sequence).

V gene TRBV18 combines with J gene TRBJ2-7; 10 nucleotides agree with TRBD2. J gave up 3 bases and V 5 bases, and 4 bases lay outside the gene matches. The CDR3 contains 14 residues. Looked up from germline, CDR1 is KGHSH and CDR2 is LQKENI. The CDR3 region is CASSVRTSGYEQYF. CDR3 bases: TGTGCCAGCTCAGTGAGGACTAGCGGCTACGAGCAGTACTTC.

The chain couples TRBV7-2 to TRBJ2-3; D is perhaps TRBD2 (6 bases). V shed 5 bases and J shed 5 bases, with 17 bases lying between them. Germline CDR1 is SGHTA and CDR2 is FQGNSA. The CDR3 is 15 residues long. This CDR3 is CASSPTRDGRDTQYF. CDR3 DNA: TGTGCCAGCAGCCCAACGCGGGACGGAAGAGATACGCAGTATTTT.

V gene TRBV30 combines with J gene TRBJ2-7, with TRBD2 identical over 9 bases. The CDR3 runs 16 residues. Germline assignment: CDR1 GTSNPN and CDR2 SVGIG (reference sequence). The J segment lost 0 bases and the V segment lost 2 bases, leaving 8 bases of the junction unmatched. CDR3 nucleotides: TGTGCCTGGAGTCTTTCACGACTAGCGGACTCCTACGAGCAGTACTTC. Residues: CAWSLSRLADSYEQYF.

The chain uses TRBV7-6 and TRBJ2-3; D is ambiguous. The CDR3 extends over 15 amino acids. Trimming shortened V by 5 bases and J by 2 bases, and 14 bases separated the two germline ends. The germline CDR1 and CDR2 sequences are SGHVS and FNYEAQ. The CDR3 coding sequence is TGTGCCAGCAGCCCGGTATTTGGGATCACAGATACGCAGTATTTT. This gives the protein CASSPVFGITDTQYF.

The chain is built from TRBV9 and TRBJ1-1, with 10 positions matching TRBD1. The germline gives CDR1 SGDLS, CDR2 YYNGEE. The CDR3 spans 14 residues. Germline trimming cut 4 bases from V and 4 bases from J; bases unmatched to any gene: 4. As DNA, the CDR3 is TGTGCCAGCAGCATCGGACAGGGGGGCACTGAAGCTTTCTTT. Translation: CASSIGQGGTEAFF.

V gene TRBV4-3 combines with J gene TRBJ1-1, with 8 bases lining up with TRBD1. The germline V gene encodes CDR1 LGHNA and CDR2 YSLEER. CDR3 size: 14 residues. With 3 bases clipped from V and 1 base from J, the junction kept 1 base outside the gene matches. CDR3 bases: TGCGCCAGCAGCCACGGACAGGGGAACACTGAAGCTTTCTTT. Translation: CASSHGQGNTEAFF.

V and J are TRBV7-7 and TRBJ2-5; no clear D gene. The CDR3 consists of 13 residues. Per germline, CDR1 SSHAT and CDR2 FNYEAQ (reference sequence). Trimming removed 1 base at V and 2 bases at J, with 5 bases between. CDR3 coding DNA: TGTGCCAGCAGCTTAGGACTGCAAGAGACCCAGTACTTC. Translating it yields CASSLGLQETQYF.

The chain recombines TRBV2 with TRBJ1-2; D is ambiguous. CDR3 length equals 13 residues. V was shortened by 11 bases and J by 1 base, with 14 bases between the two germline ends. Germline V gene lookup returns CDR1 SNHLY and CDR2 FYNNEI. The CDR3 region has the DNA TGTGCCTTCAAGCAGCTCCATAACTATGGCTACACCTTC. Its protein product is CAFKQLHNYGYTF.

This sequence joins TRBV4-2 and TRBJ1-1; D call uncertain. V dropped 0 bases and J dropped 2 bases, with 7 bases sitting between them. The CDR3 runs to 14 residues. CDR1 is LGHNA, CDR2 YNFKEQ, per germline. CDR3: CASSQDRENTEAFF. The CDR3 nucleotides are TGTGCCAGCAGCCAAGACCGAGAAAACACTGAAGCTTTCTTT.

The CDR3 region is CASSPGTHVGYTF. In DNA form, the CDR3 reads TGTGCCAGTAGCCCCGGGACACACGTGGGCTACACCTTC. This chain links TRBV19 with TRBJ1-2, with a possible D match to TRBD1 (6 bases). This CDR3 comprises 13 residues. Germline V gene sequence: CDR1 LNHDA, CDR2 SQIVND (reference sequence). Trimming cost V 6 bases and J 8 bases, with 16 bases left between them. Combining the CDR3 with reference TRBV19 and TRBJ1-2 gives the whole variable domain DGGITQSPKYLFRKEGQNVTLSCEQNLNHDAMYWYRQDPGQGLRLIYYSQIVNDFQKGDIAEGYSVSREKKESFPLTVTSAQKNPTAFYLCASSPGTHVGYTFGSGTRLTVV.

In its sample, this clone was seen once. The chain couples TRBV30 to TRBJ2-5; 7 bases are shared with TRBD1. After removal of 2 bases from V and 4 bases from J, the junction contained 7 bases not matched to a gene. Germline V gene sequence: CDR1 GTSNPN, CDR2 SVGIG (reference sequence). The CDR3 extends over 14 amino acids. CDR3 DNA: TGTGCCTGGAGTAGGAACAGGGGAAGAGAGACCCAGTACTTC. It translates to CAWSRNRGRETQYF.